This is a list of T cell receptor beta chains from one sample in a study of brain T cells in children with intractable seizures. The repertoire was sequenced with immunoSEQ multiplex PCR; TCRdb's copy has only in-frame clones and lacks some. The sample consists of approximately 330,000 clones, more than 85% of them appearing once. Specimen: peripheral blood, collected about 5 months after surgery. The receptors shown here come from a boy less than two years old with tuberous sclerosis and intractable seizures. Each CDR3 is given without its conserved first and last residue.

CDR3aa: ASSMDRSTYEQY; j_gene: TRBJ2-7; v_gene: TRBV19
CDR3aa: ASSLVADTEAF; j_gene: TRBJ1-1; v_gene: TRBV5-1
CDR3aa: SVEERREGYGYT; j_gene: TRBJ1-2; v_gene: TRBV29-1
CDR3aa: ASSFTGGYGYT; j_gene: TRBJ1-2; v_gene: TRBV7-3
CDR3aa: ASREGTNSNQPQH; j_gene: TRBJ1-5; v_gene: TRBV12-2
CDR3aa: ASSLRSSASNEKLF; j_gene: TRBJ1-4; v_gene: TRBV28
CDR3aa: ASSEVREGSPLH; j_gene: TRBJ1-6; v_gene: TRBV6-1
CDR3aa: ASSEAGQGIPDGQY; j_gene: TRBJ2-5; v_gene: TRBV2
CDR3aa: SASGPGRGANYGYT; j_gene: TRBJ1-2; v_gene: TRBV20-1
CDR3aa: ASSDLQGDHNGYT; j_gene: TRBJ1-2; v_gene: TRBV7-9
CDR3aa: ASSLAGRLRTDDGYT; j_gene: TRBJ1-2; v_gene: TRBV5-1
CDR3aa: ASSPSSLNTEAF; j_gene: TRBJ1-1; v_gene: TRBV18
CDR3aa: ASSSQSTDTQY; j_gene: TRBJ2-3; v_gene: TRBV7-6
CDR3aa: AISRQGEMNTEAF; j_gene: TRBJ1-1; v_gene: TRBV10-3
CDR3aa: ASNRQGENTEAF; j_gene: TRBJ1-1; v_gene: TRBV2
CDR3aa: ASSYSRAPGGETQY; j_gene: TRBJ2-5; v_gene: TRBV6-6
CDR3aa: ASSVEGWASGIAKNIQY; j_gene: TRBJ2-4; v_gene: TRBV6-1
CDR3aa: ASNQAGGFYNEQF; j_gene: TRBJ2-1; v_gene: TRBV2
CDR3aa: SVDQGPAPHYGYT; j_gene: TRBJ1-2; v_gene: TRBV29-1
CDR3aa: ASSLSDHRIYEQY; j_gene: TRBJ2-7; v_gene: TRBV7-6
CDR3aa: ATSDSGLAYEQY; j_gene: TRBJ2-7; v_gene: TRBV24-1
CDR3aa: ASSLDIPDTGELF; j_gene: TRBJ2-2; v_gene: TRBV7-2
CDR3aa: ASSSRYSAQQETQY; j_gene: TRBJ2-5; v_gene: TRBV28
CDR3aa: ASSIRGQGNTIY; j_gene: TRBJ1-3; v_gene: TRBV28
CDR3aa: SAQENTEAF; j_gene: TRBJ1-1; v_gene: TRBV29-1
CDR3aa: ASSPTTVSNYGYT; j_gene: TRBJ1-2; v_gene: TRBV18
CDR3aa: ATSDGPFGELF; j_gene: TRBJ2-2; v_gene: TRBV24-1
CDR3aa: ASSPGGATNEKLF; j_gene: TRBJ1-4; v_gene: TRBV18
CDR3aa: ASSPVGGYNEQF; j_gene: TRBJ2-1; v_gene: TRBV7-2
CDR3aa: ASSLQDNYGYT; j_gene: TRBJ1-2; v_gene: TRBV13
CDR3aa: ASSLNRDGTYGYT; j_gene: TRBJ1-2; v_gene: TRBV6-5
CDR3aa: ASSGVMTGSFLNYGYT; j_gene: TRBJ1-2; v_gene: TRBV9
CDR3aa: ASSLSGQFGNTIY; j_gene: TRBJ1-3; v_gene: TRBV5-1
CDR3aa: ASSLGAWETQY; j_gene: TRBJ2-5; v_gene: TRBV27
CDR3aa: ASRHVDGYT; j_gene: TRBJ1-2; v_gene: TRBV6-6
CDR3aa: ASSLGTGNYEQY; j_gene: TRBJ2-7; v_gene: TRBV11-3